This T cell receptor beta chain stems from a study of blood T cell repertoires in COVID-19 (dated by TCRdb to about 2020). Turning to the overall study: The collaborator samples originated in the United States, Italy and Spain and spanned the acute and convalescent phases of COVID-19. The material from the prospective study consisted of cDNA or gDNA derived from T cells, B-cell-depleted T cells, or PBMCs. Deeply sampled blood TCRbeta repertoires from subjects exposed to, actively infected with, or recovered from COVID-19 were included in the dataset. The repertoires were released in a freely available public database meant as a resource for research on the immune response to SARS-CoV-2. The samples were drawn from the first 160 participants of the ongoing ImmuneRACE study and from 1,254 subjects provided by 6 global collaborators. A de-identified subject ID, COVID-19 status, age in years and sex were almost always included in the sample metadata. Where available, HLA class I and class II types were taken from metadata supplied by the sample provider and were not determined by assay-based typing.

Results and caveats for the whole study, not just this receptor: The amount of clinical and demographic metadata varied by source and participant and was provided uncurated.

TCRbeta CDR3 regions were amplified from genomic DNA by means of the immunoSEQ Assay, a bias-controlled multiplex PCR. On the authors' methods: The number of nucleated cells in each sample was estimated from the amplification of reference gene primers within the assay. To quantify the absolute abundance of each unique TCRbeta CDR3 rearrangement, sequence reads were collapsed and filtered. Productive Simpson clonality was computed per sample as the square root of Simpson's diversity index over productive rearrangements. TCRdb's version of the immuneACCESS table is confined to in-frame rearrangements and falls short of the full clone set. An unresolved V gene accounts for under half of the shortfall where checked; the remainder is of unknown origin. The V and J calls and clone size come from that table; D and trimming were worked out from the DNA. Here the sample has more than 450,000 clones; about 90% occur a single time. Of the sample, approximately 0.7% falls within the top ten clones.

Enrolling through a virtual design, the prospective study's participants ranged in age from roughly 18 to 89 years and lived across more than 20 United States geographic areas. To assign participants to cohorts, the prospective study relied on clinical history that participants themselves reported in a screening survey and a study questionnaire. For ImmuneRACE Cohort 3, a participant was defined as recovered based on two consecutive negative NP/OP PCR tests, clearance by a healthcare professional, or resolution of symptoms. In the prospective study, mobile phlebotomists collected whole blood, serum and a nasopharyngeal or oropharyngeal swab from each participant. Additional blood draws and questionnaires over a 2-month period could optionally be provided by prospective study participants. Prospective study blood samples were shipped either frozen or at room temperature before DNA extraction. According to the germline V gene, CDR1 reads KGHDR and CDR2 reads SFDVKD. Trimming accounts for 10 bases at V and 0 bases at J, while the number of junction bases matched to no gene is 8. The CDR3 goes from the cysteine to the phenylalanine over 16 residues. Of the read, only the CDR3 DNA is kept; its 48 bases are in frame from base 1.

On this clone: Its antigen is not yet known. Per-base qualities were not stored, and no clone one base away is much larger.

The sequence derives from a woman under 30 who had recovered from COVID-19. The sequencing input was PBMCs or T cells enriched from blood (not recorded which). The chain uses TRBV24-1 and TRBJ2-6, with 7 bases matching TRBD1. This receptor has the CDR3 CATASGGISGANVLTF. Here is the DNA: TGTGCCACAGCCTCAGGGGGAATCTCTGGGGCCAACGTCCTGACTTTC.